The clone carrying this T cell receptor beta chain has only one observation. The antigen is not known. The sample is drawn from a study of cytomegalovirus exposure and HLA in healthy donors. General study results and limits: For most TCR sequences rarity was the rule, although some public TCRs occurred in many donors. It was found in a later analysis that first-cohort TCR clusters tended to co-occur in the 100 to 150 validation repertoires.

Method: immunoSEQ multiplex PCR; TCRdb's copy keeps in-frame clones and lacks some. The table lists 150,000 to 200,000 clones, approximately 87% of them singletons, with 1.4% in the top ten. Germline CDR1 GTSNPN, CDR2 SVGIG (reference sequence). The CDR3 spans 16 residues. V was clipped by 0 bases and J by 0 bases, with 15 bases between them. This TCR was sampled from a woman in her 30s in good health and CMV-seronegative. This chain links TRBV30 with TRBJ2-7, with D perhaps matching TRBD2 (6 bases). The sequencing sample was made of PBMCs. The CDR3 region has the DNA TGTGCCTGGAGTGTACTTGGTGCGGGGAGCTCCTACGAGCAGTACTTC. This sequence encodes CAWSVLGAGSSYEQYF.